This passage covers 14 T cell receptor beta chains from one sample sequenced in a study of shared clonotypes between healthy human individuals. Sequencing used immunoSEQ multiplex PCR; TCRdb keeps in-frame clones, though not all of them. The sample comprises some 2,500,000 clones, around 93% of which are singletons, and approximately 0.39% rests with the top ten. The sample consisted of naive CD4+ T cells from PBMCs. Subset: CD45RA+ positively selected. Every receptor here comes from a young man in good health. Some clones in this sample may be carry-over from other donors' samples.

The chain is built from TRBV7-2 and TRBJ2-1; D is possibly TRBD1 (6 bases). V was trimmed by 1 base and J by 6 bases, leaving 25 bases between them. CDR3 size: 19 residues. In germline, CDR1 is SGHTA, CDR2 FQGNSA. The CDR3 reads CASSLGGPKQVSRGNEQFF. CDR3 in DNA: TGTGCCAGCAGCTTAGGGGGGCCAAAACAGGTCTCTAGAGGCAATGAGCAGTTCTTC.

V and J are TRBV7-7 and TRBJ2-1; 8 bases match TRBD2. Germline loops: CDR1 SSHAT, CDR2 FNYEAQ (reference sequence). This CDR3 contains 16 residues. V shed 2 bases and J 9 bases; nucleotides not matched to a gene: 12. Here the CDR3 reads CASSLRAGVVGSEQFF. The DNA for the CDR3 is TGTGCCAGCAGCTTAAGAGCGGGAGTTGTAGGCAGTGAGCAGTTCTTC. Supplemented by reference TRBV7-7 and TRBJ2-1, the full variable domain reads GAGVSQSPRYKVTKRGQDVTLRCDPISSHATLYWYQQALGQGPEFLTYFNYEAQPDKSGLPSDRFSAERPEGSISTLTIQRTEQRDSAMYRCASSLRAGVVGSEQFFGPGTRLTVL.

The chain recombines TRBV5-1 with TRBJ2-3; weak D call: TRBD2 (5 bases). V was clipped by 4 bases and J by 5 bases, with 17 bases between them. The germline gives CDR1 SGHRS, CDR2 YFSETQ. The CDR3 sequence is 15 residues long. The CDR3 DNA sequence: TGCGCCAGCAGCGTGGGAGCTCTAGCAGGAGATACGCAGTATTTT. Protein product: CASSVGALAGDTQYF.

V gene TRBV29-1 combines with J gene TRBJ1-2; D possibly corresponds to TRBD1 (5 bases). The CDR3 sequence is 13 residues long. Trimming removed 3 bases at V and 5 bases at J, with 13 bases between. The germline CDR1 and CDR2 sequences are SQVTM and ANQGSEA. The CDR3 DNA reads as TGCAGCGTTGACTCGAACGGGGGTTATGGCTACACCTTC. It encodes CSVDSNGGYGYTF.

This chain joins TRBV5-1 and TRBJ2-3; 10 bases align to TRBD2. CDR3 length: 16 amino acids. Germline values: CDR1 SGHRS, CDR2 YFSETQ. V was clipped by 4 bases and J by 1 base; unmatched bases: 6. DNA of the CDR3: TGCGCCAGCAGCCCCACAGGACTAGCGGGCACAGATACGCAGTATTTT. Residues: CASSPTGLAGTDTQYF.

The chain uses TRBV15 and TRBJ2-3; 9 positions agree with TRBD1. Germline loops: CDR1 LNHNV, CDR2 YYDKDF (reference sequence). The CDR3 runs 16 residues. The V gene end was trimmed by 1 base and the J gene end by 4 bases; junction bases not matched to a gene: 6. The CDR3, as DNA: TGTGCCACCAGCAGAGGAGGGACAGGGTTCGCAGATACGCAGTATTTT. It translates to CATSRGGTGFADTQYF.

This chain connects TRBV5-4 to TRBJ2-3, with TRBD1 matching over 8 bases. The CDR3 is made up of 16 amino acids. The germline CDR1 and CDR2 sequences are SGHNT and YYREEE (reference sequence). The junction had 9 bases not matched to a gene; V was cut back by 4 bases and J by 2 bases. DNA for the CDR3: TGTGCCAGCAGCCTCCCAACACAGGGGGACACAGATACGCAGTATTTT. Translating gives CASSLPTQGDTDTQYF.

V and J are TRBV21-1 and TRBJ1-5; the table's D call of TRBD1 was not tested on the DNA. TRBV21-1 represents a pseudogene. The length of the CDR3 is 17 residues. The CDR3 coding sequence is TGTGCCAGCAGCATTCTGGGGGGACAGGGGTTAAATCAGCCCCAGCATTTT. It codes for CASSILGGQGLNQPQHF.

The gene calls are TRBV5-6 and TRBJ2-5; weak D call: TRBD1 (6 bases). The CDR3 contains 14 residues. CDR1 is SGHDT, CDR2 YYEEEE, per germline. V gave up 3 bases and J gave up 1 base, with 10 bases separating them. The CDR3 sequence: CASSSLTGQETQYF. The CDR3 bases are TGTGCCAGCAGCTCCCTGACAGGCCAAGAGACCCAGTACTTC.

The rearrangement joins TRBV15 to TRBJ2-7, with D possibly called TRBD1 or TRBD2 (5 bases each). The CDR3 totals 16 residues. The germline V and J ends were trimmed by 5 bases and 3 bases, with 20 bases remaining between them. Germline-derived CDR1 and CDR2 are LNHNV and YYDKDF (reference sequence). The CDR3 bases are TGTGCCACCAGCGGAGCCGACAGCTCGGGGATCTACGAGCAGTACTTC. This encodes CATSGADSSGIYEQYF.

The V and J genes are TRBV19 and TRBJ2-3; unclear D gene. The germline V gene has CDR1 LNHDA and CDR2 SQIVND (reference sequence). V lost 6 bases and J 5 bases, leaving 12 bases between the germline ends. This CDR3 spans 13 amino acids. As DNA, the CDR3 is TGTGCCAGTAGGGGCGTTCCCCTAGATACGCAGTATTTT. This sequence encodes CASRGVPLDTQYF.

The chain has TRBV5-1 and TRBJ1-1; D call uncertain. The CDR3 length is 13 residues. Germline-derived CDR1 and CDR2 are SGHRS and YFSETQ. V lost 4 bases and J 2 bases, leaving 9 bases between the germline ends. DNA of the CDR3: TGCGCCAGCAGCCCTGCCTCTAACACTGAAGCTTTCTTT. As protein: CASSPASNTEAFF.

This sequence joins TRBV5-6 and TRBJ2-5, with TRBD2 matching 9 bases. V lost 5 bases to trimming and J lost 5 bases; unmatched junction nucleotides: 13. There are 16 residues in the CDR3. CDR1 and CDR2 from the germline V gene are SGHDT and YYEEEE. CDR3 DNA: TGTGCCAGCAGTGAGGGGGCGGGAGGGCTTGTGGAGACCCAGTACTTC. Protein sequence: CASSEGAGGLVETQYF. The variable domain in full, completed from reference TRBV5-6 and TRBJ2-5, reads DAGVTQSPTHLIKTRGQQVTLRCSPKSGHDTVSWYQQALGQGPQFIFQYYEEEERQRGNFPDRFSGHQFPNYSSELNVNALLLGDSALYLCASSEGAGGLVETQYFGPGTRLLVL.

The chain joins TRBV29-1 to TRBJ2-5; the D call may be TRBD1 or TRBD2 (5 bases each). Germline CDR1 is SQVTM and CDR2 is ANQGSEA. The CDR3 covers 13 residues. V gave up 6 bases and J gave up 5 bases, with 16 bases separating them. CDR3 region: CSVGDPMGETQYF. CDR3 nucleotide sequence: TGCAGCGTGGGGGACCCCATGGGGGAGACCCAGTACTTC. Full variable domain (remainder filled in from reference TRBV29-1 and TRBJ2-5): SAVISQKPSRDICQRGTSLTIQCQVDSQVTMMFWYRQQPGQSLTLIATANQGSEATYESGFVIDKFPISRPNLTFSTLTVSNMSPEDSSIYLCSVGDPMGETQYFGPGTRLLVL.